This TCR beta chain is from a study of cytomegalovirus exposure and HLA in healthy donors (dated by TCRdb to 2017 to 2019). For context, the study as a whole: According to an earlier analysis of several hundred of the donors, about 179 million T cells yielded 100 million or so unique TCR beta sequences and around 280 Gb of sequence data. To predict cytomegalovirus infection status, the study combined high-throughput TCR immunosequencing, statistical association of individual TCRs with disease status, and machine learning. Because of strong linkage in the cohort, five DR-DQ haplotypes were treated as single units for association and clustering. To study patterns of TCR occurrence, a later analysis re-analyzed previously published TCR beta repertoires from 650 to 750 donors and added high-resolution HLA genotyping. Typing coverage varied by locus: about 629-640 donors for A, B, C, DRB1 and DQB1; 522 for DQA1; 606 for DPA1; 450 to 480 for DPB1. Along with the roughly 700-subject first cohort, a separate validation cohort of around 120 different subjects was used. All discovery cohort repertoires had been generated using a single sequencing platform. An earlier analysis of 587 of the donors used high-throughput TCR beta sequencing to judge whether each TCR beta V gene segment behaved as functional or pseudogenic. Across approximately 400 genotyped donors of the cohort, an average of about 240,000 unique TCR beta nucleotide sequences per donor were sequenced, and approximately 19% of those sequences were non-productive. Class I and class II HLA loci were covered by the typing at four-digit resolution. Using immunosequencing, the study profiled T cell repertoires from some 670 subjects and related those repertoires to cytomegalovirus serostatus. About 300 gigabases of sequencing data and 80 million or so unique TCR sequences were included in an early release covering about 620 HLA-typed donors. The study aimed to test whether signatures of past pathogen exposure could be identified by cataloging public T cell receptors. Donor age, sex, ethnicity and CMV serostatus were collected together with the repertoire data. In the later analysis, no new phenotypic data were used to find candidate immune exposures; instead, reliance was placed on TCR beta sequences and their occurrence across donors. A later genetic analysis used genome-wide SNP genotypes for about three fifths of the roughly 700 donors, treating that subset as a discovery cohort. Among the roughly 400 genotyped donors, approximately 82% belonged to the genetic ancestry cluster associated with self-reported Caucasian donors. Overall study results and their limits: In a later analysis, most CMV-associated TCR beta chains were found to appear HLA-restricted, with HLA associations seemingly driven largely by CMV exposure. A group of highly shared sequence variants was considered likely to be a technical artifact of the sequencing pipeline. A total of 164 TCR beta chains were listed by the study as associated with cytomegalovirus. Correlated functional status among segregating V segments might reflect linkage disequilibrium, but an unknown experimental factor could not be ruled out. Three of the identified cytomegalovirus-associated TCR beta chains were confirmed in vitro to be specific for cytomegalovirus antigens. When HLA alleles, especially DR and DQ, strongly co-occurred, TCR associations were difficult to assign to individual alleles. A later genetic analysis reported fewer N-insertions in productive TCRs among donors in an Asian-associated ancestry cluster than the approximately 700-donor mean. Compared with equally common non-associated chains, HLA-associated TCR beta chains in a later analysis were more clonally expanded and had lower generation probabilities. Several of the top co-occurrence clusters appeared to be linked to parvovirus B19, influenza, CMV and Epstein-Barr virus, according to a later analysis. Because HLA typing was unavailable for some donors at each locus, only the typed subset was used in association tests. This cohort had only TCR beta chains sequenced, and the lack of alpha or paired-chain data limited which features could be detected. In an earlier analysis of some 500 of the donors, most TCR beta V segments appeared in productive rearrangements about 90% or about 30% of the time, broadly matching IMGT annotations. About 17 rarely observed V segments, including chromosome 9 orphons, were excluded from the earlier analysis of about 600 of the donors because counts were too low. While some public TCRs were present in many individuals, most TCR sequences turned up only very rarely across donors. The 87-base-pair reads could not distinguish some IMGT-functional V segments, including TRBV6-2 and TRBV6-3, so those segments were excluded. The authors suggested that the approach could potentially be generalized to other disease states and immunological phenotypes. Immune exposure information for the cohort was limited to CMV serostatus. In a later analysis, the rate of TCR association differed among HLA loci, with DRB1 alleles having the most associated TCRs and HLA-C alleles having the fewest. A further reported finding was that TCR beta sequences accurately predicted the HLA-A and HLA-B alleles for most subjects in the first cohort. The presence/absence analyses assumed that sequencing depth was roughly uniform across donors, and that assumption may not be true. V-gene and J-gene trimming of TCR beta chains was associated with a missense DCLRE1C variant in a later genetic analysis, and the association was replicated in an independent cohort. In a later analysis, 15,000 to 20,000 TCR beta sequences were associated with specific HLA alleles at a false discovery rate of 0.05. The classifier was reported to diagnose cytomegalovirus status with high specificity and sensitivity in both the original cohort and the validation cohort.

The cohort was made up of roughly 670 healthy bone marrow donors. At the time of sampling, all cohort members were nominally healthy, though unrecorded immune exposures were likely present. The donor tested CMV seronegative and was one of the 352 seronegative cohort members. Each donor provided a peripheral blood sample, and peripheral blood mononuclear cells were used for TCR beta sequencing. The Qiagen DNeasy Blood Extraction Kit was used to extract genomic DNA from the blood cell samples. Libraries were prepared through the immunoSEQ multiplex PCR assay. A mixture of 60 forward primers for TCR Vbeta segments and 13 reverse primers for TCR Jbeta segments was used in the multiplex PCR. Amplification of the CDR3 region of rearranged TCR beta genes was performed with a multiplex PCR assay on genomic DNA. Amplified TCR beta libraries were sequenced as 87-base-pair reads on the Illumina HiSeq System. In the original analysis: Across the roughly 700 repertoires, a later analysis counted approximately 75 million unique TCR beta chains, around 10 million of which were shared by at least two donors. To remove PCR and sequencing errors, raw reads were error-corrected and collapsed into unique sequences using a nearest-neighbor algorithm that merged closely related sequences. V, D and J gene segments were assigned by aligning CDR3 sequences to IMGT reference sequences. Each retained sequence needed at least a six-nucleotide match to both a V gene segment and a J gene segment. A rearrangement was called productive if the CDR3 had no stop codons and remained in frame with V and J, and every other rearrangement was called non-productive. Following IMGT convention, CDR3 was defined as the stretch from the second conserved V-encoded cysteine to the conserved J-encoded phenylalanine. The earlier analysis of about 560 of the donors excluded any sequence lacking an unambiguous match to a single V gene segment. In an earlier analysis of about 590 of the donors, a V segment was called functional when productive rearrangements were above 56.7%, and segregating when the standard deviation between donors exceeded 5%. To diagnose cytomegalovirus status from the catalog of TCR beta chain sequences, a statistical classification framework was built. In a later analysis, TCR nucleotide sequences were compared against IMGT/GENE-DB human TR gene sequences so that V and J genes could be assigned. The TCRdist pipeline was used in a later analysis to assign CDR3 sequences and most-parsimonious VDJ recombination scenarios. In a later analysis, each TCR beta chain was defined by its CDR3 amino acid sequence together with its V-gene family, and reads without a unique V-gene family were excluded. As a way to deal with suspected cross-contamination and a sequencing artifact, a later analysis dropped more than 500 nucleotide sequences that were highly shared and had low generation probability. In a later analysis, a clonal expansion index was calculated for each public chain from normalized within-repertoire ranks of inferred template counts. Generation probabilities in a later analysis came from a VDJ recombination model fitted to out-of-frame rearrangements, and those results were checked against IGoR. In a later analysis, hypergeometric tests were used to score TCR-TCR, TCR-HLA and TCR-CMV co-occurrence, with a repertoire-size bias correction applied to TCR pairs. To estimate false discovery rates, a later analysis permuted the HLA or CMV assignments 20 times. A later analysis grouped co-occurring TCRs with DBSCAN, adding TCRdist sequence similarity when clustering within HLA-allele-positive subsets. For co-occurrence clustering, repertoires with fewer than 30,000 or more than 120,000 public chains were excluded, along with five repertoires with anomalous nucleotide sharing. The table comes from immuneACCESS by way of TCRdb, which keeps in-frame sequences with V and J called. Part of the clones is missing from these tables; in studies checked, under half for an unresolved V gene and the rest for unknown reasons. For V, J and clone size, that table is used; D and trimming come from the DNA. The table for this sample records 150,000 or so clones. The ten largest clones represent 1.5% to 2% of the sample.

Inclusive of the bounding cysteine and phenylalanine, the CDR3 is 15 residues long. The only DNA kept is the CDR3, 45 bases in frame from the first base. V is reduced by 0 bases and J by 0 bases, leaving a spacing of 8 bases between them. In the germline V gene, CDR1 corresponds to SGHRS and CDR2 to YFSETQ. Concerning this clone itself: There is no known antigen for this receptor.

The V gene is TRBV5-1 and the J gene is TRBJ2-3, with the D segment identity uncertain. The receptor was derived from a woman in her 50s in good health and CMV-seronegative. Sequenced sample: PBMCs. Read as DNA, the sequence is TGCGCCAGCAGCTTGGTAGCAGCTAGCACAGATACGCAGTATTTT. Protein translation: CASSLVAASTDTQYF. With the rest looked up from the reference TRBV5-1 and TRBJ2-3 genes rather than sequenced, the full variable domain is KAGVTQTPRYLIKTRGQQVTLSCSPISGHRSVSWYQQTPGQGLQFLFEYFSETQRNKGNFPGRFSGRQFSNSRSEMNVSTLELGDSALYLCASSLVAASTDTQYFGPGTRLTVL.